A selection of T cell receptor beta chains follows, all from one sample in a study of shared clonotypes between healthy human individuals. TCRdb's table, derived via immunoSEQ multiplex PCR, lists solely in-frame clones and lacks some. The data show just over 2,000,000 clones, 85% to 95% seen once. The sample was naive CD8+ T cells sorted from blood. These receptors originate from a man aged 18-30 years in good health. Each CDR3 is given with its conserved first and last residue. D genes are given only for firm matches. The listing skips clone size in some rows; elsewhere it reads once, few, many or a size class.

NA TRBJ1-4 TRBV6-5 NA CASSYSTGEVNEKLFF TGTGCCAGCAGTTACTCGACGGGGGAAGTTAATGAAAAACTGTTTTTT
NA TRBJ2-3 TRBV7-9 NA CASTQPAAEYTDTQYF TGTGCCAGCACCCAACCCGCGGCAGAGTACACAGATACGCAGTATTTT
once TRBJ1-1 TRBV6-4 NA CASSDAWGTEAFF TGTGCCAGCAGTGATGCTTGGGGGACTGAAGCTTTCTTT
NA TRBJ1-6 TRBV25-1 TRBD1 CASSDGRTGGSPLHF TGTGCCAGCAGCGATGGAAGGACAGGGGGCAGTCCCCTCCACTTT
NA TRBJ2-5 TRBV2 TRBD2 CASSAPEDGGSEETQYF TGTGCCAGCAGCGCCCCCGAGGACGGGGGGAGTGAAGAGACCCAGTACTTC
once TRBJ1-4 TRBV19 NA CASSMGALTNEKLFF TGTGCCAGTAGTATGGGGGCTCTTACTAATGAAAAACTGTTTTTT
NA TRBJ1-2 TRBV7-9 NA CASSPGGSWGYGYTF TGTGCCAGCAGCCCCGGAGGGTCATGGGGCTATGGCTACACCTTC
NA TRBJ2-3 TRBV18 NA CASSLEAYTDTQYF TGTGCCAGCTCACTGGAAGCTTACACAGATACGCAGTATTTT
NA TRBJ1-1 TRBV2 TRBD1 CASSPTRTGKNTEAFF TGTGCCAGCAGCCCTACAAGGACAGGGAAGAACACTGAAGCTTTCTTT
once TRBJ2-5 TRBV4-1 TRBD2 CASRNLAGVGETQYF TGCGCCAGCAGGAATTTAGCGGGAGTGGGGGAGACCCAGTACTTC
NA TRBJ1-1 TRBV5-6 NA CASSLVAASEAFF TGTGCCAGCAGCTTGGTGGCAGCGAGTGAAGCTTTCTTT
NA TRBJ1-5 TRBV28 NA CASTTGGHQPQHF TGTGCCAGCACCACGGGAGGCCATCAGCCCCAGCATTTT
NA TRBJ2-2 TRBV6-5 NA CASGWSGELFF TGTGCCAGTGGGTGGTCCGGGGAGCTGTTTTTT
NA TRBJ1-6 TRBV25-1 NA CASSEFGSPLHF TGTGCCAGCAGTGAATTCGGTTCACCCCTCCACTTT
few TRBJ2-5 TRBV5-5 NA CASSLARINQETQYF TGTGCCAGCAGCTTGGCTCGGATCAATCAAGAGACCCAGTACTTC
NA TRBJ1-1 TRBV10-2 TRBD1 CASRGGPPEENTEAFF TGCGCCAGCCGAGGGGGCCCACCAGAGGAGAACACTGAAGCTTTCTTT
NA TRBJ1-4 TRBV6-4 NA CASSGPKRCPNEKLFF TGTGCCAGCAGTGGCCCTAAGAGATGTCCTAATGAAAAACTGTTTTTT
NA TRBJ2-7 TRBV5-6 NA CASSSSFLAIEQYF TGTGCCAGCAGCTCTTCATTTCTAGCGATCGAGCAGTACTTC
NA TRBJ2-5 TRBV4-3 NA CASSQPRDFQETQYF TGCGCCAGCAGCCAACCCCGGGACTTCCAAGAGACCCAGTACTTC